This T cell receptor (beta chain) was captured by sequencing in a study of shared clonotypes between healthy human individuals. Overall study context: Per-donor plates numbered three CD4 naive, three CD4 memory, two CD8 naive and one CD8 memory. Study conclusions and caveats: Sampling was confined to blood; repertoires within tissues likely differ.

The germline CDR1 and CDR2 sequences are MNHEY and SMNVEV (reference sequence). The CDR3 is made up of 15 amino acids. V was clipped by 2 bases and J by 1 base, with 8 bases between them. This clone was found once. The antigen is unknown. Naive CD8 cells, CD45RO-negative and positively selected for CCR7, excluded terminally differentiated effector memory CD45RA+ cells. TCRdb keeps only in-frame clones here, not all; method: immunoSEQ multiplex PCR. The data show some 2,100,000 clones, about 92% seen once. Sequenced input: naive CD8+ T cells from PBMCs. This chain links TRBV27 with TRBJ2-2, with D possibly matching TRBD1 (5 bases). The receptor comes from a man aged 18 to 35 in good health. Some clones in this sample may be carry-over from other donors' samples. CDR3 bases: TGTGCCAGCAGTTTAGACAGAAAGAACACCGGGGAGCTGTTTTTT. Translated: CASSLDRKNTGELFF.